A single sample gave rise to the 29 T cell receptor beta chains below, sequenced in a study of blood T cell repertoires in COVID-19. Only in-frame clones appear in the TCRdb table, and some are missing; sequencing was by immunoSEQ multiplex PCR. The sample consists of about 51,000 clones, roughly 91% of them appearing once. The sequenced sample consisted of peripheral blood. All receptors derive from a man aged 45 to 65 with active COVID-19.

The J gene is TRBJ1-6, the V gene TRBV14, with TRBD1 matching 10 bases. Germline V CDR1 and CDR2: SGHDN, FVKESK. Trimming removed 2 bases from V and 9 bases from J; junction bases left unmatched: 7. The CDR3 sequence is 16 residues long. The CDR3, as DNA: TGTGCCAGCAGCCAACTGACCGGGACAGGGGTTTCACCCCTCCACTTT. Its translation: CASSQLTGTGVSPLHF.

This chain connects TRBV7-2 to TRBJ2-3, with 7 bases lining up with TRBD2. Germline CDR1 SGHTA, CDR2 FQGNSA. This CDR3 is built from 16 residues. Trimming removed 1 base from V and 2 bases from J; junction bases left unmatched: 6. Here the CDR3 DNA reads TGTGCCAGCAGCTTAGGAGGACTAGGCCTCACAGATACGCAGTATTTT. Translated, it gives CASSLGGLGLTDTQYF.

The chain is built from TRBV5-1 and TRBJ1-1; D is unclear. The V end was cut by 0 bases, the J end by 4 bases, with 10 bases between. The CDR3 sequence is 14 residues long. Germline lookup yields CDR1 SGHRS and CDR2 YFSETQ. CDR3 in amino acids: CASSLGDSATEAFF. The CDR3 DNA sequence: TGCGCCAGCAGCTTGGGAGACTCCGCCACTGAAGCTTTCTTT.

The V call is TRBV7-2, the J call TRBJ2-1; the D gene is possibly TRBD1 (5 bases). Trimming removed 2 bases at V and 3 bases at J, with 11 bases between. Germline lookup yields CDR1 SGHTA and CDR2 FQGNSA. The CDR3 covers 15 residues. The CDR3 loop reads CASSLYQGLYNEQFF. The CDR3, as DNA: TGTGCCAGCAGCTTATATCAGGGTCTCTACAATGAGCAGTTCTTC.

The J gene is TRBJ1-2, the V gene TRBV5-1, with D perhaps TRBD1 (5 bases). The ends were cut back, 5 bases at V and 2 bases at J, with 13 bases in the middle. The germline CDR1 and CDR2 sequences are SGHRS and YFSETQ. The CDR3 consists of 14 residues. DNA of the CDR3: TGCGCCAGCAGTGAGTCTACAGGAAACTATGGCTACACCTTC. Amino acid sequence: CASSESTGNYGYTF.

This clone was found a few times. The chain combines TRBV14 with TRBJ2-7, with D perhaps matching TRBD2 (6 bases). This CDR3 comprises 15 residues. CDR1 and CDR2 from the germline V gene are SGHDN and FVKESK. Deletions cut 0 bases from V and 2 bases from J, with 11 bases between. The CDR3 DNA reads TGTGCCAGCAGCCAAGAGGGGACTCGTACCTACGAGCAGTACTTC. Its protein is CASSQEGTRTYEQYF.

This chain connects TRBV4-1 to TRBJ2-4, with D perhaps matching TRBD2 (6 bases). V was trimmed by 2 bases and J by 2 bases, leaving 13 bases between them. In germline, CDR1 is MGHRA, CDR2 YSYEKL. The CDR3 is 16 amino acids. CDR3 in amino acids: CASSQYFRDSKNIQYF. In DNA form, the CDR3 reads TGCGCCAGCAGCCAATATTTCAGGGACTCCAAAAACATTCAGTACTTC.

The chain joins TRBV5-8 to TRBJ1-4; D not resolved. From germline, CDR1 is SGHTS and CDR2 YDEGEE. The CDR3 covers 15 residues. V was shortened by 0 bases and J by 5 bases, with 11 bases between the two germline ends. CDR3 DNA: TGTGCCAGCAGCTTGGAGATCGGCGGGAATGAAAAACTGTTTTTT. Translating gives CASSLEIGGNEKLFF.

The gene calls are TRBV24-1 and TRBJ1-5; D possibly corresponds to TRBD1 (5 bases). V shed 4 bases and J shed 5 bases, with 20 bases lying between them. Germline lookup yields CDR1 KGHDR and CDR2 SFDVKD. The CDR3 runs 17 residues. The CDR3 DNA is TGTGCCACCAGTGAGGGGGGACTCACCAGTCAGTATCAGCCCCAGCATTTT. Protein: CATSEGGLTSQYQPQHF.

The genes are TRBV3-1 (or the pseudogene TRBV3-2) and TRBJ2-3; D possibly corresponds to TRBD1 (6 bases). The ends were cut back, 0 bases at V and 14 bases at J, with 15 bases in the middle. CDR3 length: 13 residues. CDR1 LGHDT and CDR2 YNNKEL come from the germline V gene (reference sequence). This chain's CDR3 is CASSQDHGGRAYF. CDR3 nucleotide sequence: TGTGCCAGCAGCCAAGATCATGGGGGCCGTGCGTATTTT.

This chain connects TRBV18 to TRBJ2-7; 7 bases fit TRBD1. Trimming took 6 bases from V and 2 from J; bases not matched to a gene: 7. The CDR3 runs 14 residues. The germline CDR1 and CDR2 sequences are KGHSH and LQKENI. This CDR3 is CASSPGTAPYEQYF. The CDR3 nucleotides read TGTGCCAGCTCCCCCGGGACAGCACCCTACGAGCAGTACTTC.

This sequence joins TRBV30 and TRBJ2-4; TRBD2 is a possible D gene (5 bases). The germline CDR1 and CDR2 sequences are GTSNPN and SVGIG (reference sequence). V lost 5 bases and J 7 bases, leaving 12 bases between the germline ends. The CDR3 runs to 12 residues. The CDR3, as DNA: TGTGCCTGGGTCCCTGGCGGGAACATTCAGTACTTC. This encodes CAWVPGGNIQYF. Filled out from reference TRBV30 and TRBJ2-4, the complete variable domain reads SQTIHQWPATLVQPVGSPLSLECTVEGTSNPNLYWYRQAAGRGLQLLFYSVGIGQISSEVPQNLSASRPQDRQFILSSKKLLLSDSGFYLCAWVPGGNIQYFGAGTRLSVL.

CDR3 loop: CASSQEVIVVIYGYTF. CDR3 coding DNA: TGTGCCAGCAGCCAAGAGGTAATAGTGGTCATCTATGGCTACACCTTC. This sequence joins TRBV4-2 and TRBJ1-2; D not certain. Germline CDR1 is LGHNA and CDR2 is YNFKEQ. Trimming removed 0 bases at V and 4 bases at J, with 15 bases between. The CDR3 has 16 amino acids.

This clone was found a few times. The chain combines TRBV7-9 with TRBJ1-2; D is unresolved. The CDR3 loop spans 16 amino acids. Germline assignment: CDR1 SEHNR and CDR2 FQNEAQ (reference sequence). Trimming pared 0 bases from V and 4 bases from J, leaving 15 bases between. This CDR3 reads CASSLAAGKSGYGYTF. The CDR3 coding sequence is TGTGCCAGCAGCTTAGCCGCGGGTAAGAGCGGCTATGGCTACACCTTC.

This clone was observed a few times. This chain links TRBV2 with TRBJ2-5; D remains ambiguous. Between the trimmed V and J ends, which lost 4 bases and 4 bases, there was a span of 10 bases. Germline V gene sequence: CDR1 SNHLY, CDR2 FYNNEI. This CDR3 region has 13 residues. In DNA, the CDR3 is TGTGCCAGCAGTGTCATAGGAGTAGAGACCCAGTACTTC. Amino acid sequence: CASSVIGVETQYF.

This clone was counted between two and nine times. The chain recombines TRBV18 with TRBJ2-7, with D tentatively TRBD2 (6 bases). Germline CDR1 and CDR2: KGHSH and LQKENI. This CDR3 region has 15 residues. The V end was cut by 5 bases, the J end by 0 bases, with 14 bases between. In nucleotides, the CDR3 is TGTGCCAGCTCAAGCGGAGGGCCGCCCTCCTACGAGCAGTACTTC. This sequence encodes CASSSGGPPSYEQYF.

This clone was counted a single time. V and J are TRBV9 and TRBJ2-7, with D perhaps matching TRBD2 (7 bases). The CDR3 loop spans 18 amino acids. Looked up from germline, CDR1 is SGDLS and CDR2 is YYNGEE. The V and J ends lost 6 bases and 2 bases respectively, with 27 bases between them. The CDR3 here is CASTEGGVAVMCPYEQYF. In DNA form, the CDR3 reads TGTGCCAGCACCGAGGGGGGGGTAGCGGTAATGTGCCCCTACGAGCAGTACTTC.

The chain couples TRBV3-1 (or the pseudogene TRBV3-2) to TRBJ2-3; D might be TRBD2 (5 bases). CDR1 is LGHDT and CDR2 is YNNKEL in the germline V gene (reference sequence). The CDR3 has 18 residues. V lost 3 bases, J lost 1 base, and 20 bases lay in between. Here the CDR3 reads CASSHPFRTVQGTDTQYF. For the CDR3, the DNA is TGTGCCAGCAGCCATCCTTTTCGGACTGTCCAAGGCACAGATACGCAGTATTTT.

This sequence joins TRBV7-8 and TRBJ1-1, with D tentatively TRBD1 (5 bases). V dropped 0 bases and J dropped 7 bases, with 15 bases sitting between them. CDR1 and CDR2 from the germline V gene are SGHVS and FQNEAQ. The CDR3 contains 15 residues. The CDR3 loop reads CASSLASRAVGEAFF. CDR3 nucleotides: TGTGCCAGCAGCTTAGCGTCCAGGGCAGTCGGTGAAGCTTTCTTT.

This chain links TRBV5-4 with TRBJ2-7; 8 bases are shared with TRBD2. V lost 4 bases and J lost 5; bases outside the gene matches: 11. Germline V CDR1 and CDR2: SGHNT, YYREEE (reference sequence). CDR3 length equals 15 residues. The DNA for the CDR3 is TGTGCCAGCAGCGCGGGGGGCAGGGGCCTGAACGAGCAGTACTTC. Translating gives CASSAGGRGLNEQYF.

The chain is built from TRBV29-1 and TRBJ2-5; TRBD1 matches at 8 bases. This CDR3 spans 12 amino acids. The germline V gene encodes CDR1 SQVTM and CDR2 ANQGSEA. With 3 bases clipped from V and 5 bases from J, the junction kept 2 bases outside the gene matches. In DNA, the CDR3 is TGCAGCGTTGAGCAGGGGGCGGAGACCCAGTACTTC. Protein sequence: CSVEQGAETQYF.

The CDR3 nucleotides are TGTGCCAGCAGTGATGGGACAGGGGGGAACTATGGCTACACCTTC. This sequence encodes CASSDGTGGNYGYTF. The genes are TRBV2 and TRBJ1-2, with TRBD1 matching 11 bases. Germline V gene data show CDR1 as SNHLY and CDR2 as FYNNEI. V gave up 3 bases and J gave up 2 bases; unmatched junction bases: 2. The CDR3 totals 15 residues.

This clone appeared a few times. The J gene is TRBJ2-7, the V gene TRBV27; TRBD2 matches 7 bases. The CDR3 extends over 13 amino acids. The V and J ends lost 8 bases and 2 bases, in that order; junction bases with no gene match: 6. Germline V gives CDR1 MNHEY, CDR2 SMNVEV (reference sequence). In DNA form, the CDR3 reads TGTGCCAGCGGCCCTCTAGCGGCCTACGAGCAGTACTTC. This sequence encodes CASGPLAAYEQYF.

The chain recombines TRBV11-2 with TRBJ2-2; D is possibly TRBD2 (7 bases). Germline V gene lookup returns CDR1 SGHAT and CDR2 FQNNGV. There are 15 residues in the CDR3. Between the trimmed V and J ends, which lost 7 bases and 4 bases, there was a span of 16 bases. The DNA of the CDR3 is TGTGCCAGCAAAGCTGCGGGGGCGGGCACCGGGGAGCTGTTTTTT. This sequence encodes CASKAAGAGTGELFF.

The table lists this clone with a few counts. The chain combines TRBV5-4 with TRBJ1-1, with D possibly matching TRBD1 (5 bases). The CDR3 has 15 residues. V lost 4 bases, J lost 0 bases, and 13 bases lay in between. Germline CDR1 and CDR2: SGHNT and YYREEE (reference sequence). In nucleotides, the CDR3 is TGTGCCAGCAGCAGTCAGGGTGGGGTGAACACTGAAGCTTTCTTT. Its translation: CASSSQGGVNTEAFF.

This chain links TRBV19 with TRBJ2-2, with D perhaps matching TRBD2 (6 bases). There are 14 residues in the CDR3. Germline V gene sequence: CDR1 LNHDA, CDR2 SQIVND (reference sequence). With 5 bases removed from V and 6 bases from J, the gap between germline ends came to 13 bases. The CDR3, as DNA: TGTGCCAGTAGTTTATTAACGGGGGCCGGGGAGCTGTTTTTT. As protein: CASSLLTGAGELFF.

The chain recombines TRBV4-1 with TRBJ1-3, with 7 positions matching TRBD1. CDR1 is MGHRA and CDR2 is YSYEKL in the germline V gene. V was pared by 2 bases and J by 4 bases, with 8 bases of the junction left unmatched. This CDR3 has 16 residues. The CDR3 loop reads CASSQPNRGQGNTIYF. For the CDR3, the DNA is TGCGCCAGCAGCCAACCCAACAGGGGTCAGGGAAACACCATATATTTT.

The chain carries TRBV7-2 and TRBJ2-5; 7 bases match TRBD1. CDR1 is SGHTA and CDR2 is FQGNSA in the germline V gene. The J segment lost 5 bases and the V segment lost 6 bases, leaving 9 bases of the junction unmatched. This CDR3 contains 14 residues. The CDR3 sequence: CASRRQGVGETQYF. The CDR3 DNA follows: TGTGCCAGCAGGCGACAGGGCGTCGGGGAGACCCAGTACTTC.

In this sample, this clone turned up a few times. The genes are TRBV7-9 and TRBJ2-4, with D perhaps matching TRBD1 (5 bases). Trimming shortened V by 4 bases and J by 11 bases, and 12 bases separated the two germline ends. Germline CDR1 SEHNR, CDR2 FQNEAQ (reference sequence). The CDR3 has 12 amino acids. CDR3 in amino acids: CASSSDGHLQYF. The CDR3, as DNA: TGTGCCAGCAGCTCGGACGGACATCTTCAGTACTTC.